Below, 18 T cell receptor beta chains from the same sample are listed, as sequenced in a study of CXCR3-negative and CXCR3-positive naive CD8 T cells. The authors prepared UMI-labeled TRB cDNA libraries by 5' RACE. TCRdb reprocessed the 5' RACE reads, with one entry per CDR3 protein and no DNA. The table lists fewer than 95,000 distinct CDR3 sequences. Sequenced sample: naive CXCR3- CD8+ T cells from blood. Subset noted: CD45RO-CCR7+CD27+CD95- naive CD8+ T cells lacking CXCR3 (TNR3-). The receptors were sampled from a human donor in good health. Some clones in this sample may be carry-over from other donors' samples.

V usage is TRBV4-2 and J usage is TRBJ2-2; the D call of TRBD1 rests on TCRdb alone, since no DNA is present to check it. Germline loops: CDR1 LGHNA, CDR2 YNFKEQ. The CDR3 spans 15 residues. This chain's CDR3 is CASSHLTQGSGELFF.

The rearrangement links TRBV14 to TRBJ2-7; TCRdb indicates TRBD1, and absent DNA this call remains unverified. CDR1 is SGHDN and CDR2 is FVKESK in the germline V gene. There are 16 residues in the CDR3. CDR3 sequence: CASSPSWGDPFYEQYF. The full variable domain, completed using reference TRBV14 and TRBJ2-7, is EAGVTQFPSHSVIEKGQTVTLRCDPISGHDNLYWYRRVMGKEIKFLLHFVKESKQDESGMPNNRFLAERTGGTYSTLKVQPAELEDSGVYFCASSPSWGDPFYEQYFGPGTRLTVT.

CDR3 in amino acids: CASSDGPHEQYF. The chain carries TRBV5-4 and TRBJ2-7. The CDR3 is 12 amino acids. The germline V gene has CDR1 SGHNT and CDR2 YYREEE (reference sequence). Full variable domain (outside the CDR3, taken from reference TRBV5-4 and TRBJ2-7): ETGVTQSPTHLIKTRGQQVTLRCSSQSGHNTVSWYQQALGQGPQFIFQYYREEENGRGNFPPRFSGLQFPNYSSELNVNALELDDSALYLCASSDGPHEQYFGPGTRLTVT.

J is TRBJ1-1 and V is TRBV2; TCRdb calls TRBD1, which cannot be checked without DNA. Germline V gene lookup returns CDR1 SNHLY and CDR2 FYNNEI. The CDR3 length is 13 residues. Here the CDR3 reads CASSDLISGVAFF.

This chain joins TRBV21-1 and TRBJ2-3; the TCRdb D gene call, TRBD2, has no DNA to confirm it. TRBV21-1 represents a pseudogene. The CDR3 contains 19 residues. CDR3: CASSKSHPPGLAATDTQYF.

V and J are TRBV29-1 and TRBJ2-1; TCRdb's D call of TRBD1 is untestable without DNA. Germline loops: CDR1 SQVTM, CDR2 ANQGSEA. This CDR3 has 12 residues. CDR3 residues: CSVNEQGYEQFF.

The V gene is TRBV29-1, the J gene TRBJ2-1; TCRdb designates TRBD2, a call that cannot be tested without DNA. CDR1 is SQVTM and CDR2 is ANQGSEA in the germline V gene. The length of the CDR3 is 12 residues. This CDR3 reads CSVDGGSNEQFF.

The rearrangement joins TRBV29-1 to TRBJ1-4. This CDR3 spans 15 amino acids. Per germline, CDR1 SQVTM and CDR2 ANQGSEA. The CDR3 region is CSVEAPGGFREKLFF.

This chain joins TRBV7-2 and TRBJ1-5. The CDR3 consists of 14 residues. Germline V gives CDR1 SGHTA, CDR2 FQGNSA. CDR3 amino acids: CASSPGPFNQPQHF. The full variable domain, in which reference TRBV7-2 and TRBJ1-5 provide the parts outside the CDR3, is GAGVSQSPSNKVTEKGKDVELRCDPISGHTALYWYRQSLGQGLEFLIYFQGNSAPDKSGLPSDRFSAERTGGSVSTLTIQRTQQEDSAVYLCASSPGPFNQPQHFGDGTRLSIL.

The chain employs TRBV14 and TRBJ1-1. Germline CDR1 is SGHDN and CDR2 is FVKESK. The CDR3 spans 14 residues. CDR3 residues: CASSQNSLNTEAFF.

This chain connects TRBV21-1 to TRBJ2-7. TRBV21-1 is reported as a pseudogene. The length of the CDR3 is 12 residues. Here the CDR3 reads CASSRYPYEQYF.

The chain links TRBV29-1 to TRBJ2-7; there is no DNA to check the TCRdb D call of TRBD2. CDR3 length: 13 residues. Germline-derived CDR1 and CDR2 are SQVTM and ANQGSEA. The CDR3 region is CSVRTGKTFEQYF.

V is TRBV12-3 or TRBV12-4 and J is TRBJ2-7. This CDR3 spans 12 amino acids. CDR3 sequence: CASSHLTYEQYF.

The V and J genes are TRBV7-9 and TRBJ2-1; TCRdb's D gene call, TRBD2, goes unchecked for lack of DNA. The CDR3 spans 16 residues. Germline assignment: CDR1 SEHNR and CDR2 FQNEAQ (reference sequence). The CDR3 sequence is CASAIPGLAGVLEQFF.

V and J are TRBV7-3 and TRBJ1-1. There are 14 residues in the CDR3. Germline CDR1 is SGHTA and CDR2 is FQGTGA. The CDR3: CASSPGPEATEAFF.

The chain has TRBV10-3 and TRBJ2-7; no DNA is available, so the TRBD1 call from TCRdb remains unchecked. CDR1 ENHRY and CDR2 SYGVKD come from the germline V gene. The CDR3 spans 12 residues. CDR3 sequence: CAISTTGSEQYF.

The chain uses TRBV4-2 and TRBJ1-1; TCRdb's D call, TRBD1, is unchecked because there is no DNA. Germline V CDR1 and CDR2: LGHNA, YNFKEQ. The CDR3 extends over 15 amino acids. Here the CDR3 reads CASSHLGQGNTEAFF.

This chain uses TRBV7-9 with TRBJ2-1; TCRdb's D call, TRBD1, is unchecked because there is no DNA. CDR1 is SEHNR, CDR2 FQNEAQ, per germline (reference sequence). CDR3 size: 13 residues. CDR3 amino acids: CASSLVGAGEQFF.